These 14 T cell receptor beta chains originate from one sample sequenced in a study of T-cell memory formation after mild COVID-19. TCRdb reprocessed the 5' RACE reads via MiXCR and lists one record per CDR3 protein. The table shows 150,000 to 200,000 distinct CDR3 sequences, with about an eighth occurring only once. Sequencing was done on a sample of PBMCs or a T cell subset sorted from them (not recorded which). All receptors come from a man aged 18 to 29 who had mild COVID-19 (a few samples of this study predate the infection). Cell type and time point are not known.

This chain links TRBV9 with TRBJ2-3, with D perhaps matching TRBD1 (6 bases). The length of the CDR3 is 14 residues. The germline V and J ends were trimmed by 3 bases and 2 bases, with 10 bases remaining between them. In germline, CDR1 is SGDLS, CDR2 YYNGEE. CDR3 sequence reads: CASSGGPNTDTQYF. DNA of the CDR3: TGTGCCAGCAGCGGGGGGCCTAACACAGATACGCAGTATTTT. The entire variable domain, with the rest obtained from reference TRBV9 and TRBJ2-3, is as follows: DSGVTQTPKHLITATGQRVTLRCSPRSGDLSVYWYQQSLDQGLQFLIQYYNGEERAKGNILERFSAQQFPDLHSELNLSSLELGDSALYFCASSGGPNTDTQYFGPGTRLTVL.

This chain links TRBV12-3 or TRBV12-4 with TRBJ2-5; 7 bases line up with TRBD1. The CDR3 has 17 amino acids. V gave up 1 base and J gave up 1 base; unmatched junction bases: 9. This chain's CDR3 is CASSLVFWAGGQETQYF. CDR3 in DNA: TGTGCCAGCAGTTTAGTTTTTTGGGCAGGGGGCCAAGAGACCCAGTACTTC.

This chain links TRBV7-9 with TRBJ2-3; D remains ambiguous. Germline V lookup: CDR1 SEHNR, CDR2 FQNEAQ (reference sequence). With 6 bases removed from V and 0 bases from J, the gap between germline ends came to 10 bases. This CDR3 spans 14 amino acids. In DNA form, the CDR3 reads TGTGCCAGCAGACCCCAGACTAGCACAGATACGCAGTATTTT. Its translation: CASRPQTSTDTQYF. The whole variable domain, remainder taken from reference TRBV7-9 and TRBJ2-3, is DTGVSQNPRHKITKRGQNVTFRCDPISEHNRLYWYRQTLGQGPEFLTYFQNEAQLEKSRLLSDRFSAERPKGSFSTLEIQRTEQGDSAMYLCASRPQTSTDTQYFGPGTRLTVL.

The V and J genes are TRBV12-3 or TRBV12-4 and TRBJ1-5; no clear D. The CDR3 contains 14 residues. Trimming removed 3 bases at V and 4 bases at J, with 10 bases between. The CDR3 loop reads CASSFGSRNQPQHF. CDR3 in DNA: TGTGCCAGCAGTTTCGGGTCGAGGAATCAGCCCCAGCATTTT.

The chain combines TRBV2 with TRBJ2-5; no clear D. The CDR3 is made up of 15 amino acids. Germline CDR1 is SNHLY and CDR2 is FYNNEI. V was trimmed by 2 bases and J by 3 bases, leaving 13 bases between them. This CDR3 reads CASSERWWPKETQYF. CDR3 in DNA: TGTGCCAGCAGTGAAAGGTGGTGGCCCAAAGAGACCCAGTACTTC.

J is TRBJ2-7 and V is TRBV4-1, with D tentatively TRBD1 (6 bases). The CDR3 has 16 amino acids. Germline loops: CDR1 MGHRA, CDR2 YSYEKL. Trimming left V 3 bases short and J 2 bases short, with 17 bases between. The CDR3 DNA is TGCGCCAGCAGCCAGAGAATCACAGGGTTCCCCTACGAGCAGTACGTC. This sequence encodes CASSQRITGFPYEQYV.

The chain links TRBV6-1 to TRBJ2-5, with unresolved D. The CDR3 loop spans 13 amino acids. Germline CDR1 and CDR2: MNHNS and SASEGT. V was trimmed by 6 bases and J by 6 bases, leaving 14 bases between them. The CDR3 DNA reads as TGTGCCAGCAGCCCCTCGCGGTCCCAGACCCAGTACTTC. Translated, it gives CASSPSRSQTQYF.

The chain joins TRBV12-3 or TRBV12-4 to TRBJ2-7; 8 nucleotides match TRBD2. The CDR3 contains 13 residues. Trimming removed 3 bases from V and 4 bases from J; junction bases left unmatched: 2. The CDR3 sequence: CASSFQRGYEQYV. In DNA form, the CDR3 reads TGTGCCAGCAGTTTCCAGCGGGGGTACGAGCAGTACGTC.

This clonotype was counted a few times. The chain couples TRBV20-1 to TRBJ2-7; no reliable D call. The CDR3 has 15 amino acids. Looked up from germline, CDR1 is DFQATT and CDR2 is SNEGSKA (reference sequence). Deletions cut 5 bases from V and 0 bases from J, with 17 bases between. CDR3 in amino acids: CSASQRGLLSYEQYV. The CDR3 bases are TGCAGTGCTTCCCAAAGAGGCCTCCTCTCCTACGAGCAGTACGTC.

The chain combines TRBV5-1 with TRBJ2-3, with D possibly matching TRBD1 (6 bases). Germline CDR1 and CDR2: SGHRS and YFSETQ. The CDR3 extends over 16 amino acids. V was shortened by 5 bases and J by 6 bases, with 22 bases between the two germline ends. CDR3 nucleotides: TGCGCCAGCAGTCAGGGGACCGGGGCCGGTTCGGATACGCAGTATTTT. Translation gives CASSQGTGAGSDTQYF.

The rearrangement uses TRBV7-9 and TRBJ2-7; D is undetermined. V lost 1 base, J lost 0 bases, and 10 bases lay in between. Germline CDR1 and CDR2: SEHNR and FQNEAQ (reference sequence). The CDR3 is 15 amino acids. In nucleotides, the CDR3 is TGTGCCAGCAGCTTAGGTAATCTCGACTCCTACGAGCAGTACTTC. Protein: CASSLGNLDSYEQYF.

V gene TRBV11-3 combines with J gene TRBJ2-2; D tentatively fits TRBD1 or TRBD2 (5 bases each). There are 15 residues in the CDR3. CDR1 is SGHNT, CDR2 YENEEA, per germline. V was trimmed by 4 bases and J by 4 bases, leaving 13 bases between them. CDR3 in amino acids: CASSSGIAGTGELFF. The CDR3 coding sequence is TGTGCCAGCAGCTCAGGGATTGCGGGCACCGGGGAGCTGTTTTTT.

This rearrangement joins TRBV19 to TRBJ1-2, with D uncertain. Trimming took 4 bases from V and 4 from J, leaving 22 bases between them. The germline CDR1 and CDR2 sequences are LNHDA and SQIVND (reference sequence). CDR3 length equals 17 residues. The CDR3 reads CASSNPTGRPATYGYTF. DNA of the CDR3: TGTGCCAGTAGTAACCCCACGGGGAGGCCCGCAACCTATGGCTACACCTTC.

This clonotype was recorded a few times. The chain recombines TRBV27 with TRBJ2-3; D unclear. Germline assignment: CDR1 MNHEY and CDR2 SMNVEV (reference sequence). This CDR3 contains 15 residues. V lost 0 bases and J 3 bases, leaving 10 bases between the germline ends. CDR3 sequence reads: CASSLSLAQTDTQYF. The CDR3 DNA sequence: TGTGCCAGCAGTTTATCCCTGGCCCAGACAGATACGCAGTATTTT.